This TCR beta chain was obtained from a study of T cells after yellow fever vaccination. Study-wide results and limits: Reappearance after the booster was seen for most primary-vaccination clones, at 95% to 97% CD4 and 75% to 90% CD8.

Regarding this clonotype: Its target is unknown.

Germline V gene sequence: CDR1 SEHNR, CDR2 FQNEAQ (reference sequence). Trimming shortened V by 5 bases and J by 5 bases, and 9 bases separated the two germline ends. This CDR3 comprises 12 residues. In making TCR cDNA, 5'RACE template switching added a universal primer site and UMIs to it. MiXCR was run by TCRdb on the 5' RACE reads, yielding one entry per CDR3 protein. The data contain a few hundred thousand distinct CDR3 sequences, approximately 7% of them singletons. This rearrangement joins TRBV7-9 to TRBJ1-2; D is unresolved. This sequence was found in a man younger than 35 who received the YFV17D yellow fever vaccine. This specimen was PBMCs, taken more than 35 days after the first yellow fever vaccination. The CDR3 nucleotides are TGTGCCAGCAGCCGAGAAGATTATGGCTACACCTTC. Residues: CASSREDYGYTF. Full variable domain (remainder filled in from reference TRBV7-9 and TRBJ1-2): DTGVSQNPRHKITKRGQNVTFRCDPISEHNRLYWYRQTLGQGPEFLTYFQNEAQLEKSRLLSDRFSAERPKGSFSTLEIQRTEQGDSAMYLCASSREDYGYTFGSGTRLTVV.